This T cell receptor (beta chain) is from a study of blood T cell repertoires in COVID-19. On the study more broadly: In each case, the material was cDNA or gDNA derived from T cells, B-cell-depleted T cells, or PBMCs.

Living in about 25 US areas, the participants were between roughly 18 and 90 years of age. CDR1 PRHDT and CDR2 FYEKMQ come from the germline V gene (reference sequence). The CDR3 is made up of 14 amino acids. Trimming stripped 2 bases from V and 1 base from J, with 8 bases between. Methods used by the authors: Estimation of nucleated cell counts relied on the amplification of reference gene primers. Data came from immunoSEQ multiplex PCR; TCRdb stores just in-frame clones and leaves some out. The V and J calls and clone size are taken from that table; D and trimming were inferred from the DNA. In the table there are about 140,000 clones, almost 80% of which are singletons.

What was sequenced was PBMCs or T cells enriched from blood (not recorded which). The source is a woman aged 45-59 years who had recovered from COVID-19. This chain links TRBV13 with TRBJ1-1, with no clear D. The CDR3: CASSLLGRNTEAFF. Written as DNA, the CDR3 is TGTGCCAGCAGCTTATTGGGGAGGAACACTGAAGCTTTCTTT.